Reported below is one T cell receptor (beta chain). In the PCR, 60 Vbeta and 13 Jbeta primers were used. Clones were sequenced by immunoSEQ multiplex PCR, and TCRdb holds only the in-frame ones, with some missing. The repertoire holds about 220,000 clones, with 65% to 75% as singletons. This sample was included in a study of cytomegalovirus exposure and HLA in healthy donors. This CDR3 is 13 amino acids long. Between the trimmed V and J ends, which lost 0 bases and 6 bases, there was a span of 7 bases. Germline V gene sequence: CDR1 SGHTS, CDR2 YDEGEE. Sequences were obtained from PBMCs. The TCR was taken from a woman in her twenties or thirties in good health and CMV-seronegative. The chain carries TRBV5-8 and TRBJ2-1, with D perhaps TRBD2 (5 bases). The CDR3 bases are TGTGCCAGCAGCTTGGTGGGGAGCAATGAGCAGTTCTTC. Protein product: CASSLVGSNEQFF. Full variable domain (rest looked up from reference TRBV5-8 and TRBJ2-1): EAGVTQSPTHLIKTRGQQATLRCSPISGHTSVYWYQQALGLGLQFLLWYDEGEERNRGNFPPRFSGRQFPNYSSELNVNALELEDSALYLCASSLVGSNEQFFGPGTRLTVL.